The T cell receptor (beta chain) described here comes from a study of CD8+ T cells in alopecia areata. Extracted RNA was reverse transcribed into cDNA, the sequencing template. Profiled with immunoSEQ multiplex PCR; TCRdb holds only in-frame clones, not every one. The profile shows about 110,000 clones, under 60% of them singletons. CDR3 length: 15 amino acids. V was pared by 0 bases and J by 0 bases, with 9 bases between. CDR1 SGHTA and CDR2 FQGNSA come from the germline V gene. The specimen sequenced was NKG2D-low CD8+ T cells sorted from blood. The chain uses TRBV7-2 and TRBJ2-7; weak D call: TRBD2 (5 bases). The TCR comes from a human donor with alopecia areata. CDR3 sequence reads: CASSLALGSSYEQYF. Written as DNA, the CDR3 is TGTGCCAGCAGCTTAGCTCTGGGGAGCTCCTACGAGCAGTACTTC.